This T cell receptor beta chain was identified during a study of beta chain features in type 1 diabetes. On this clone: Its specificity is not known.

As every portion of the isolated RNA was reverse transcribed, the sequencing read expressed TCRB transcripts. The repertoire was sequenced with immunoSEQ multiplex PCR; TCRdb's copy has only in-frame clones and lacks some. Altogether about 620,000 clones are present, around a sixth being singletons, with the ten largest covering about 0.097%. Study-level points and caveats: VDJ junctions from type 1 diabetes patients carried fewer insertions and larger deletions. Sequencing used cDNA, and cells with high TCR expression could therefore be over-represented. For TCRB rearrangement, an influence of HLA type remained unresolved here.

CDR1 is GTSNPN, CDR2 SVGIG, per germline (reference sequence). V lost 2 bases to trimming and J lost 1 base, with 12 bases between them. The CDR3 extends over 14 amino acids. Material: naive CD4+ T cells from blood. V usage is TRBV30 and J usage is TRBJ2-7, with TRBD2 as a possible D gene (6 bases). The clonotype comes from a man aged 18 to 30 in good health. The DNA of the CDR3 is TGTGCCTGGAGTCGCCCGGGACTTTCCTACGAGCAGTACTTC. It codes for CAWSRPGLSYEQYF.